This T cell receptor (beta chain) was captured by sequencing in a study of regulatory T cells in long-lasting Graves disease. The time point here: persistent/refractory GD, antithyroid drugs over 5 years with positive TRAb. Researchers made the TCR library from RNA that was extracted from PBMCs. Study-wide points: Persistent disease showed a preference for TRBV28, TRBJ1-2 and TRBJ2-5.

This clonotype was recorded at least ten times. Its antigen is unidentified. Relative to the germline gene, one junction end is altered; a read error may explain this. For TCR beta, libraries came from iRepertoire HTBI primers and Arm-PCR of CDR3 regions. TCRdb reanalysed the multiplex PCR reads using MiXCR and keeps one entry per CDR3 protein. The data hold over 650,000 distinct CDR3 sequences, with roughly 30% observed a single time. The CDR3 loop spans 14 amino acids. Per germline, CDR1 SNHLY and CDR2 FYNNEI. The chain carries TRBV2 and TRBJ1-1; possibly TRBD1 for D (6 bases). This receptor was taken from a female donor with Graves disease. The sample here was peripheral blood mononuclear cells (PBMCs), taken when the disease was refractory, from a patient treated with antithyroid drugs. The CDR3 sequence is CASIEQGVNTEAFF. CDR3 DNA: TGTGCCAGCATTGAACAGGGAGTGAACACTGAAGCTTTCTTT.